These T cell receptor beta chains were read from a single sample in a study of blood T cells in healthy people across ages. Each CDR3 protein is one row after TCRdb ran MiXCR on the 5' RACE reads. The data hold approximately 700,000 distinct CDR3 sequences, with about a third observed a single time. Sequencing was carried out using blood. All receptors come from a woman of 80 years or more in good health. Each CDR3 is given with its conserved first and last residue. A D gene is named only where the DNA matches it firmly. Some rows mark clone size as missing; the rest say once, few, many or name a class of expanded clone.

v_call	j_call	d_call	clone_size	cdr3_aa	cdr3_nt
TRBV7-2	TRBJ2-2	TRBD1	many	CASSFGDREFTGELFF	TGTGCCAGCAGCTTCGGGGACAGGGAGTTCACCGGGGAGCTGTTTTTT
TRBV25-1	TRBJ2-5	TRBD2	many	CASSETSAKETQYF	TGTGCCAGCAGTGAGACTAGCGCGAAAGAGACCCAGTACTTC
TRBV7-8	TRBJ1-3	TRBD1	few	CASSPRLGQHSSGNTIYF	TGTGCCAGCAGCCCCCGGCTGGGACAGCACAGCTCTGGAAACACCATATATTTT
TRBV5-1	TRBJ2-2	NA	few	CASSLGRGLDTGELFF	TGCGCCAGCAGCTTGGGTAGAGGGCTCGACACCGGGGAGCTGTTTTTT
TRBV4-2	TRBJ2-7	NA	many	CASSQVSMDSSYEQYF	TGTGCCAGCAGCCAAGTCAGTATGGACAGCTCCTACGAGCAGTACTTC
TRBV19	TRBJ2-1	TRBD2	NA	CASSIAGGLDEQFF	TGTGCCAGTAGTATAGCGGGGGGGTTGGATGAGCAGTTCTTC
TRBV20-1	TRBJ1-2	NA	NA	CSAREAGTNYGYTF	TGCAGTGCTAGGGAGGCAGGGACTAACTATGGCTACACCTTC
TRBV5-1	TRBJ2-3	TRBD1	many	CASSPRQGARRDTQYF	TGCGCCAGCAGCCCACGACAGGGGGCCCGGAGAGATACGCAGTATTTT
TRBV20-1	TRBJ2-3	NA	NA	CSAFLIGGRGTQYF	TGCAGTGCTTTCCTGATAGGCGGAAGGGGGACGCAGTATTTT
TRBV4-3	TRBJ2-7	NA	many	CASSALAGSEQYF	TGCGCCAGCAGTGCCTTGGCAGGGAGCGAGCAGTACTTC
TRBV24-1	TRBJ2-3	TRBD2	NA	CATSDYGAGGTDTQYF	TGTGCCACCAGTGACTACGGAGCGGGGGGCACAGATACGCAGTATTTT
TRBV7-2	TRBJ2-7	TRBD1	many	CASSLAMGQGPYEQYF	TGTGCCAGCAGCTTAGCTATGGGACAGGGACCCTACGAGCAGTACTTC
TRBV4-3	TRBJ2-7	NA	NA	CASSLMTDSDYEQYF	TGCGCCAGCAGCCTAATGACAGATTCGGACTACGAGCAGTACTTC
TRBV6-1	TRBJ2-5	NA	many	CASSQAGGSPQETQYF	TGTGCCAGCAGTCAAGCAGGAGGCAGCCCTCAAGAGACCCAGTACTTC
TRBV6-2/TRBV6-3	TRBJ2-7	NA	NA	CAGSSPSGGASYEQYF	TGTGCCGGCAGTTCCCCGTCCGGAGGGGCCTCCTACGAGCAGTACTTC
TRBV7-2	TRBJ2-3	NA	many	CASSLVGTRAPPDTQYF	TGTGCCAGCAGCTTAGTTGGGACTCGGGCCCCCCCAGATACGCAGTATTTT
TRBV7-2	TRBJ2-1	TRBD2	many	CASSRLAVYNEQFF	TGTGCCAGCAGCAGACTAGCCGTCTACAATGAGCAGTTCTTC
TRBV6-1	TRBJ1-1	NA	few	CASSGWTRGTTEAFF	TGTGCCAGCAGTGGGTGGACACGCGGTACCACTGAAGCTTTCTTT
TRBV5-4	TRBJ2-4	NA	NA	CASSFPGGAKNIQYF	TGTGCCAGCAGCTTTCCAGGAGGGGCCAAAAACATTCAGTACTTC
TRBV5-1	TRBJ2-1	TRBD2	once	CASSGRLAGSNNEQFF	TGCGCCAGCAGCGGAAGACTAGCGGGGAGCAACAATGAGCAGTTCTTC
TRBV7-2	TRBJ2-5	NA	once	CASMWGPQETQYF	TGTGCCAGCATGTGGGGGCCCCAAGAGACCCAGTACTTC
TRBV7-2	TRBJ1-2	NA	NA	CASSQRDPGLCGYTF	TGTGCCAGCAGCCAAAGGGACCCCGGTTTATGTGGCTACACCTTC
TRBV28	TRBJ1-1	TRBD1	NA	CATSDRGRNTEAFF	TGTGCCACTTCGGACAGGGGGAGGAACACTGAAGCTTTCTTT
TRBV7-3	TRBJ2-3	TRBD2	NA	CASSSGTSGSTDTQYF	TGTGCCAGCAGCTCTGGGACTAGCGGGAGCACAGATACGCAGTATTTT
TRBV6-2/TRBV6-3	TRBJ2-1	NA	many	CASMAGGLNEQFF	TGTGCCAGCATGGCTGGGGGGTTGAATGAGCAGTTCTTC
TRBV20-1	TRBJ1-2	TRBD1	NA	CSARVDGQGAGYTF	TGCAGTGCTAGAGTTGACGGACAGGGCGCTGGCTACACCTTC
TRBV7-2	TRBJ2-4	NA	many	CASSLGAGAGWAKNIQYF	TGTGCCAGCAGCTTAGGGGCCGGGGCGGGGTGGGCCAAAAACATTCAGTACTTC
TRBV5-1	TRBJ2-1	TRBD2	once	CASSYDSGGAGNEQFF	TGCGCCAGCAGCTACGATAGCGGGGGGGCCGGCAATGAGCAGTTCTTC
TRBV7-2	TRBJ1-3	NA	few	CASRRAPASGNTIYF	TGTGCCAGCAGGAGAGCCCCGGCGTCCGGAAACACCATATATTTT
TRBV7-2	TRBJ2-3	NA	few	CASSFGTGVADTQYF	TGTGCCAGCAGCTTCGGAACGGGAGTAGCAGATACGCAGTATTTT
TRBV6-2/TRBV6-3	TRBJ2-1	TRBD2	NA	CASSYSEREIREQFF	TGTGCCAGCAGTTACTCGGAGCGGGAGATACGTGAGCAGTTCTTC